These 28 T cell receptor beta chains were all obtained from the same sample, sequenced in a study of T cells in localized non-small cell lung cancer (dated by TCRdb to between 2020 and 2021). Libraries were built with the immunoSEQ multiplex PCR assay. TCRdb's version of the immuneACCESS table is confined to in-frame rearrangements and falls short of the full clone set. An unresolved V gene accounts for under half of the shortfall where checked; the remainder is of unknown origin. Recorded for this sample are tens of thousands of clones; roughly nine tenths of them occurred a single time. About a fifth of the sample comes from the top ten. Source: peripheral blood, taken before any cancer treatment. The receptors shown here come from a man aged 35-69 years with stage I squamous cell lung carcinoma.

The CDR3 spells CASSLDTEAFF. DNA of the CDR3: TGTGCCAGCAGCTTAGACACTGAAGCTTTCTTT. The V gene is TRBV7-8, the J gene TRBJ1-1; D is ambiguous. This CDR3 has 11 amino acids. Trimming took off 1 base at V and 3 bases at J, with 0 bases between the two ends. Germline CDR1 SGHVS, CDR2 FQNEAQ.

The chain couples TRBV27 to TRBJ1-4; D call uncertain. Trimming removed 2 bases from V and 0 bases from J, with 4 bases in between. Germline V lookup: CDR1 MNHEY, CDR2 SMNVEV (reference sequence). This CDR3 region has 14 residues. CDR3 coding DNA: TGTGCCAGCAGTTTAGTTTCAACTAATGAAAAACTGTTTTTT. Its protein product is CASSLVSTNEKLFF.

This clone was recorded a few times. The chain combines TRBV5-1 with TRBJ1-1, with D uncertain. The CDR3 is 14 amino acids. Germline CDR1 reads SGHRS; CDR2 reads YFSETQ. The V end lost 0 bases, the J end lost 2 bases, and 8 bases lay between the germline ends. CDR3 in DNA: TGCGCCAGCAGCTTGGAATATTTTAACACTGAAGCTTTCTTT. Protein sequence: CASSLEYFNTEAFF.

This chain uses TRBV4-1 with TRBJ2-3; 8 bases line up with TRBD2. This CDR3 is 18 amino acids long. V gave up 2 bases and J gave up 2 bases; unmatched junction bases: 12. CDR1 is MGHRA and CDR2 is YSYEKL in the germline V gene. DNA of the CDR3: TGCGCCAGCAGCCAAAGGGGGACTAGAGGGGGGTCCACAGATACGCAGTATTTT. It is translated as CASSQRGTRGGSTDTQYF.

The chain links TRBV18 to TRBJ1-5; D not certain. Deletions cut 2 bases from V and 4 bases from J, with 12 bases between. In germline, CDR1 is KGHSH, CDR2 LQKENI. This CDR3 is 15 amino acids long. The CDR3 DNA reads TGTGCCAGCTCACCAACTGACGGCCGGAATCAGCCCCAGCATTTT. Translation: CASSPTDGRNQPQHF.

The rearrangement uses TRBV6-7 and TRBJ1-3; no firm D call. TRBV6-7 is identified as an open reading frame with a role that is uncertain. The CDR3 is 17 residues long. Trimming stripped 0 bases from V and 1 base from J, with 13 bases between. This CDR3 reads CASSYSKGQPSGNTIYF. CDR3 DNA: TGTGCCAGCAGTTACTCGAAGGGCCAGCCGTCTGGAAACACCATATATTTT.

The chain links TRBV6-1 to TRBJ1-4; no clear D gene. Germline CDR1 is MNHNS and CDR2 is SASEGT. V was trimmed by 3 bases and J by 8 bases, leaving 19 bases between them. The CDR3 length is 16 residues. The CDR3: CASSDGHAGNWEKLFF. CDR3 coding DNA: TGTGCCAGCAGTGACGGGCATGCCGGGAATTGGGAAAAACTGTTTTTT.

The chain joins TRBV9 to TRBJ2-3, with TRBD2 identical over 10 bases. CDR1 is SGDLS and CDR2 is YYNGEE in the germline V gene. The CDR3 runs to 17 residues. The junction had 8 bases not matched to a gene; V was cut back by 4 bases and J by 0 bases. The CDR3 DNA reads TGTGCCAGCAGCTCGCCACTAGCGGGGTCAAGCACAGATACGCAGTATTTT. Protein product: CASSSPLAGSSTDTQYF.

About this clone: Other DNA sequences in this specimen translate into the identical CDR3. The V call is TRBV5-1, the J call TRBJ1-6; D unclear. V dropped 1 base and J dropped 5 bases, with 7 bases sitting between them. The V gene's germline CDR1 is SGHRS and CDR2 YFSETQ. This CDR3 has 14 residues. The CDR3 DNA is TGCGCCAGCAGCTTGTTCCTCGATAATTCACCCCTCCACTTT. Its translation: CASSLFLDNSPLHF.

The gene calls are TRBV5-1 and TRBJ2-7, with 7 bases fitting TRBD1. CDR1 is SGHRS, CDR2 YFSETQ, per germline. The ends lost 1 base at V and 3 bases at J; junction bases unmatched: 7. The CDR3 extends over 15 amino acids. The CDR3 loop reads CASSLLPGQNYEQYF. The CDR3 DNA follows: TGCGCCAGCAGCTTGTTACCGGGACAGAACTACGAGCAGTACTTC.

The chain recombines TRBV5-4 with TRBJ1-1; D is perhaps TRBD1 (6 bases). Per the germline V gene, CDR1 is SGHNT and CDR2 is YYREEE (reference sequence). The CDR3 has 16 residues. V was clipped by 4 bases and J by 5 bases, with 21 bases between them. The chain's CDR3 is CASSLETLGRGTEAFF. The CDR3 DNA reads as TGTGCCAGCAGCCTGGAAACCCTAGGCAGGGGTACTGAAGCTTTCTTT.

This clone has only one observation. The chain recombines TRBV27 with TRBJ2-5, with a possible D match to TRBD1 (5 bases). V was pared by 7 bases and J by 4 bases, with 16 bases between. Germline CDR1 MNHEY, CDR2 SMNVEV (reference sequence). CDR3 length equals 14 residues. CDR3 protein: CASKVQGKRETQYF. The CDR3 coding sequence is TGTGCCAGCAAGGTTCAGGGAAAACGAGAGACCCAGTACTTC.

CDR3 nucleotide sequence: TGTGCCAGTAGTATTCAGGGGCCCGGCGAGCAGTACTTC. Protein product: CASSIQGPGEQYF. The chain has TRBV19 and TRBJ2-7; a weak D match, TRBD1 (6 bases). V was trimmed by 3 bases and J by 6 bases, leaving 12 bases between them. The CDR3 totals 13 residues. Germline CDR1 and CDR2: LNHDA and SQIVND (reference sequence).

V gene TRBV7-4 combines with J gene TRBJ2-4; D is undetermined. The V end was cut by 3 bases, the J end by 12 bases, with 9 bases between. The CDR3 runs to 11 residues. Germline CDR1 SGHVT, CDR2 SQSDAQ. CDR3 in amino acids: CASSLIRNQYF. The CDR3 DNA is TGTGCCAGCAGCTTGATCCGGAATCAGTACTTC.

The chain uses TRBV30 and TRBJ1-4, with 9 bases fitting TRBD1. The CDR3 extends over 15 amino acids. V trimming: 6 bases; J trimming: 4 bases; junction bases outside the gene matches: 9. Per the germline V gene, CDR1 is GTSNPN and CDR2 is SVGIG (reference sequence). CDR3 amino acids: CACRDREVGNEKLFF. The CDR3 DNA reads TGTGCCTGCCGGGACAGGGAAGTAGGTAATGAAAAACTGTTTTTT. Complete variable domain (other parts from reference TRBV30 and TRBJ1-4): SQTIHQWPATLVQPVGSPLSLECTVEGTSNPNLYWYRQAAGRGLQLLFYSVGIGQISSEVPQNLSASRPQDRQFILSSKKLLLSDSGFYLCACRDREVGNEKLFFGSGTQLSVL.

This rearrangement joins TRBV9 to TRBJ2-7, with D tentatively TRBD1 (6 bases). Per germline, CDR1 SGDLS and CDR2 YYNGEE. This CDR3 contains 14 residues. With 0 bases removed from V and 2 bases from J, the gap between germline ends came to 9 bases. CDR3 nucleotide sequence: TGTGCCAGCAGCGTAGGCAGGGGAACCTACGAGCAGTACTTC. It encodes CASSVGRGTYEQYF.

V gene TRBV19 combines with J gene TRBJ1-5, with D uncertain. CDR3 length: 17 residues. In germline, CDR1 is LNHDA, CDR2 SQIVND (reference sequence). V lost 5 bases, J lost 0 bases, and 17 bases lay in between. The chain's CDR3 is CASSPGVIYGSNQPQHF. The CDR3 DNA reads TGTGCCAGTAGTCCCGGGGTGATCTACGGTAGCAATCAGCCCCAGCATTTT. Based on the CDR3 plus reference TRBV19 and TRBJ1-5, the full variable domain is DGGITQSPKYLFRKEGQNVTLSCEQNLNHDAMYWYRQDPGQGLRLIYYSQIVNDFQKGDIAEGYSVSREKKESFPLTVTSAQKNPTAFYLCASSPGVIYGSNQPQHFGDGTRLSIL.

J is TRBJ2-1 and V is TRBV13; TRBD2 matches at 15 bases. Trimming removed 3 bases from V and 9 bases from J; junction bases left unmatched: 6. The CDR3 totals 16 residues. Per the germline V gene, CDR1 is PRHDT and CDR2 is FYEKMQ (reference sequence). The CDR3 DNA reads TGTGCCAGCAGCTTCCCGGGACTAGCGGGGGGTCCTGAGCAGTTCTTC. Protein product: CASSFPGLAGGPEQFF.

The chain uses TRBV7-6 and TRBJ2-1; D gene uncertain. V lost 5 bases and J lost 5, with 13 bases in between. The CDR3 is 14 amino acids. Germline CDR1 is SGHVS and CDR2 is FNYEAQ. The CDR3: CASSPRTDHNEQFF. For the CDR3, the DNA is TGTGCCAGCAGCCCCCGGACGGACCACAATGAGCAGTTCTTC.

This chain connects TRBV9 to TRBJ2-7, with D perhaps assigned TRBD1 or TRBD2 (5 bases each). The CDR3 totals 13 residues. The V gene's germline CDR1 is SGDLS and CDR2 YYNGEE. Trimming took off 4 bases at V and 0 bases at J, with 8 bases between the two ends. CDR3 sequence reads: CASSKGPSYEQYF. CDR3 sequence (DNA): TGTGCCAGCAGCAAGGGACCCTCCTACGAGCAGTACTTC.

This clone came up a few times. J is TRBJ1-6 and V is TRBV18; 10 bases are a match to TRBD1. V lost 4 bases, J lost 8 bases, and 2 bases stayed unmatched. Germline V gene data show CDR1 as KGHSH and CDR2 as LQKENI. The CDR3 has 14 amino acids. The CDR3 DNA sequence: TGTGCCAGCTCACGGGACAGGGGAGATTCACCCCTCCACTTT. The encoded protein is CASSRDRGDSPLHF.

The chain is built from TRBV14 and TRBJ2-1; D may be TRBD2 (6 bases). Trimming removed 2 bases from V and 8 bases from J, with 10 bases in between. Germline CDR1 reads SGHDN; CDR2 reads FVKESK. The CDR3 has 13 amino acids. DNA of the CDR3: TGTGCCAGCAGCCAATTGTCGGGGGATGAGCAGTTCTTC. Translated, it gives CASSQLSGDEQFF. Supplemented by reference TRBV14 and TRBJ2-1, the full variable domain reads EAGVTQFPSHSVIEKGQTVTLRCDPISGHDNLYWYRRVMGKEIKFLLHFVKESKQDESGMPNNRFLAERTGGTYSTLKVQPAELEDSGVYFCASSQLSGDEQFFGPGTRLTVL.

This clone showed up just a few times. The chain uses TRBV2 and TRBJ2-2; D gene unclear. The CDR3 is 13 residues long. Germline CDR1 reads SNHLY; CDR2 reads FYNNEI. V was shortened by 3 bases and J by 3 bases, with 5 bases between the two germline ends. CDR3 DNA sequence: TGTGCCAGCAGTGACAAGTACACCGGGGAGCTGTTTTTT. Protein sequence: CASSDKYTGELFF.

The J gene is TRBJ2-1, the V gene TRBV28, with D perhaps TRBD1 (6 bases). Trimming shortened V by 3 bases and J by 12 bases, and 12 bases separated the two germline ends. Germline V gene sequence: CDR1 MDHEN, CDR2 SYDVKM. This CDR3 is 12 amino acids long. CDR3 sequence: CASSFPQGGQFF. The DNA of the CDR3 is TGTGCCAGCAGTTTCCCACAGGGTGGGCAGTTCTTC. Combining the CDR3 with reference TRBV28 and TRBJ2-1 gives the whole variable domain DVKVTQSSRYLVKRTGEKVFLECVQDMDHENMFWYRQDPGLGLRLIYFSYDVKMKEKGDIPEGYSVSREKKERFSLILESASTNQTSMYLCASSFPQGGQFFGPGTRLTVL.

The CDR3 coding sequence is TGTGCCAGCAGTTACACCGTAAGCGGGGAGCTGTTTTTT. This codes for CASSYTVSGELFF. The chain combines TRBV6-5 with TRBJ2-2; D is unresolved. Germline CDR1 is MNHEY and CDR2 is SVGAGI. Between the trimmed V and J ends, which lost 2 bases and 7 bases, there was a span of 8 bases. The CDR3 consists of 13 residues.

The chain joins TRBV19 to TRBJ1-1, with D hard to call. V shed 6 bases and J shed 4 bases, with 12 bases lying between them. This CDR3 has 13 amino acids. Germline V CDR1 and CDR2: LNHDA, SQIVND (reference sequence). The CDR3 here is CASRAGSGTEAFF. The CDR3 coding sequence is TGTGCCAGTAGGGCTGGGTCGGGCACTGAAGCTTTCTTT.

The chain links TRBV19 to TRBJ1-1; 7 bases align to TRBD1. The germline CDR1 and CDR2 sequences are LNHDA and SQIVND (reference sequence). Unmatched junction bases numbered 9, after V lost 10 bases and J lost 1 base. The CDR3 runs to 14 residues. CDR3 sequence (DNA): TGTGCCACAAGCGGGCCAGGGGGGAACACTGAAGCTTTCTTT. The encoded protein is CATSGPGGNTEAFF.

CDR3 DNA sequence: TGTGCCTGGAGTGTACCGGGGGCAAGTAATCAGCCCCAGCATTTT. Its translation: CAWSVPGASNQPQHF. The chain has TRBV30 and TRBJ1-5; possibly TRBD1 for D (6 bases). The CDR3 consists of 15 residues. The V end lost 0 bases, the J end lost 4 bases, and 13 bases lay between the germline ends. Germline CDR1 is GTSNPN and CDR2 is SVGIG (reference sequence).